One sample yielded the 27 T cell receptor beta chains listed below, sequenced in a study of T cell repertoires in cytomegalovirus infection. TCRdb reprocessed the reads via MiXCR and lists one record per CDR3 protein. Of 310,000 or so distinct CDR3 sequences listed, roughly a tenth are singletons. Sequencing input: PBMCs. The source is a human donor in good health (CMV status not recorded). Some clones in this sample may be carry-over from other donors' samples.

This clonotype has a count of ten or more. The J gene is TRBJ1-6, the V gene TRBV15; D is perhaps TRBD1 (6 bases). Between the trimmed V and J ends, which lost 5 bases and 10 bases, there was a span of 21 bases. CDR1 and CDR2 from the germline V gene are LNHNV and YYDKDF (reference sequence). The CDR3 runs 16 residues. The CDR3 DNA is TGTGCCACCAGCCCCCGAAGCGACAGGAGGACGTCACCCCTCCACTTT. This sequence encodes CATSPRSDRRTSPLHF.

This clonotype was picked up many times. Here the CDR3 reads CSPYSGARGEQFF. DNA for the CDR3: TGCAGTCCTTATTCCGGGGCGAGGGGTGAGCAGTTCTTC. The chain couples TRBV20-1 to TRBJ2-1; D tentatively fits TRBD1 or TRBD2 (5 bases each). This CDR3 has 13 residues. Germline V gene sequence: CDR1 DFQATT, CDR2 SNEGSKA (reference sequence). V was pared by 8 bases and J by 9 bases, with 20 bases between.

In its sample, this clonotype was seen many times. The gene calls are TRBV20-1 and TRBJ1-3; 7 bases map to TRBD1. Germline V CDR1 and CDR2: DFQATT, SNEGSKA (reference sequence). V lost 5 bases and J lost 5; bases outside the gene matches: 6. The CDR3 totals 13 residues. CDR3 nucleotide sequence: TGCAGTGCTGGACAGGACAGGCGAAACACCATATATTTT. It is translated as CSAGQDRRNTIYF.

The rearrangement joins TRBV27 to TRBJ2-1, with a tentative D call TRBD2 (7 bases). This CDR3 has 17 amino acids. Trimming removed 8 bases from V and 7 bases from J, with 27 bases in between. Germline CDR1 is MNHEY and CDR2 is SMNVEV (reference sequence). CDR3 region: CASGLPLPGGLRNEQFF. The DNA of the CDR3 is TGTGCCAGCGGGTTGCCGTTACCCGGGGGGCTGCGTAATGAGCAGTTCTTC.

This chain joins TRBV20-1 and TRBJ2-1; 10 bases line up with TRBD2. J lost 3 bases, V lost 2 bases, and 7 bases had no gene match. CDR1 is DFQATT and CDR2 is SNEGSKA in the germline V gene (reference sequence). CDR3 length: 16 amino acids. In nucleotides, the CDR3 is TGCAGTGCTAGACCTCTCCTAGCGGGGGACTACAATGAGCAGTTCTTC. It translates to CSARPLLAGDYNEQFF.

This clonotype was picked up many times. The chain recombines TRBV5-1 with TRBJ1-6; D gene unclear. V lost 0 bases to trimming and J lost 3 bases, with 7 bases between them. The CDR3 is 15 residues long. Germline values: CDR1 SGHRS, CDR2 YFSETQ. CDR3 protein: CASSLEVDYNSPLHF. The DNA for the CDR3 is TGCGCCAGCAGCTTGGAGGTGGACTATAATTCACCCCTCCACTTT.

This clonotype was observed many times. This rearrangement joins TRBV7-2 to TRBJ1-5; unclear D gene. CDR1 and CDR2 from the germline V gene are SGHTA and FQGNSA. The CDR3 has 14 amino acids. V was clipped by 5 bases and J by 0 bases, with 8 bases between them. CDR3 bases: TGTGCCAGCAGCACAACTTATAGCAATCAGCCCCAGCATTTT. This gives the protein CASSTTYSNQPQHF.

This clonotype showed up many times. The CDR3 reads CASSWDRNTEAFF. CDR3 DNA: TGTGCCAGCAGTTGGGACAGGAACACTGAAGCTTTCTTT. This sequence joins TRBV6-6 and TRBJ1-1, with 7 bases lining up with TRBD1. Germline lookup yields CDR1 MNHNY and CDR2 SVGAGI (reference sequence). This CDR3 has 13 amino acids. V trimming: 4 bases; J trimming: 1 base; junction bases outside the gene matches: 0.

This clonotype showed up just a few times. V gene TRBV6-1 combines with J gene TRBJ2-7; 7 bases agree with TRBD1. With 6 bases clipped from V and 2 bases from J, the junction kept 22 bases outside the gene matches. CDR3 length: 19 amino acids. Germline assignment: CDR1 MNHNS and CDR2 SASEGT. The CDR3 loop reads CASSRYWDSDPLRTYEQYF. In DNA, the CDR3 is TGTGCCAGCAGCCGTTACTGGGACAGCGACCCACTCAGAACCTACGAGCAGTACTTC.

At least ten counts were recorded for this clonotype. The rearrangement joins TRBV2 to TRBJ1-1, with no clear D. Germline V lookup: CDR1 SNHLY, CDR2 FYNNEI. This CDR3 is built from 16 residues. Trimming took 1 base from V and 1 from J, leaving 13 bases between them. The CDR3 is CASSEGRRFENTEAFF. CDR3 DNA sequence: TGTGCCAGCAGTGAAGGTCGTCGGTTCGAGAACACTGAAGCTTTCTTT.

This clonotype was picked up many times. The chain links TRBV5-6 to TRBJ2-2; tentative D call: TRBD1 (5 bases). The CDR3 consists of 16 residues. The germline V and J ends were trimmed by 0 bases and 0 bases, with 9 bases remaining between them. Germline CDR1 SGHDT, CDR2 YYEEEE. The CDR3 DNA is TGTGCCAGCAGCTTGGGGGGCCCCGCGAACACCGGGGAGCTGTTTTTT. It is translated as CASSLGGPANTGELFF.

This clonotype came up many times. The rearrangement uses TRBV2 and TRBJ1-2, with 7 bases aligning to TRBD1. Trimming removed 0 bases from V and 3 bases from J; junction bases left unmatched: 7. Germline-derived CDR1 and CDR2 are SNHLY and FYNNEI. CDR3 length: 16 amino acids. CDR3 protein: CASSEAGQPLHYGYTF. Written as DNA, the CDR3 is TGTGCCAGCAGTGAAGCGGGACAGCCACTTCACTATGGCTACACCTTC.

This clonotype was seen repeatedly, ten times or more. The chain carries TRBV7-2 and TRBJ1-4, with 9 positions matching TRBD1. Germline lookup yields CDR1 SGHTA and CDR2 FQGNSA. The CDR3 runs to 15 residues. V was pared by 3 bases and J by 1 base, with 0 bases of the junction left unmatched. The CDR3 is CASSLDRGTNEKLFF. In DNA form, the CDR3 reads TGTGCCAGCAGCTTGGACAGGGGAACTAATGAAAAACTGTTTTTT.

This clonotype has at least ten counts. The chain recombines TRBV28 with TRBJ2-7, with a tentative D call TRBD1 (6 bases). CDR3 size: 13 residues. Germline V gives CDR1 MDHEN, CDR2 SYDVKM. V lost 6 bases, J lost 3 bases, and 12 bases lay in between. CDR3 loop: CASRYARGYEQYV. The CDR3 bases are TGTGCCAGCAGGTACGCCAGGGGCTACGAGCAGTACGTC.

The chain combines TRBV2 with TRBJ1-2; no clear D gene. This CDR3 has 13 residues. Germline CDR1 SNHLY, CDR2 FYNNEI. V was trimmed by 7 bases and J by 4 bases, leaving 13 bases between them. Here the CDR3 DNA reads TGTGCCAGCATGGGTATTTGGGGCTATGGCTACACCTTC. Translation gives CASMGIWGYGYTF.

At least ten counts were recorded for this clonotype. The chain couples TRBV6-2 or TRBV6-3 to TRBJ1-5, with unresolved D. The CDR3 has 13 residues. Trimming took 6 bases from V and 4 from J, leaving 10 bases between them. Germline values: CDR1 MNHEY, CDR2 SVGEGT. CDR3 amino acids: CASRAVRNQPQHF. CDR3 sequence (DNA): TGTGCCAGCAGGGCCGTCCGAAATCAGCCCCAGCATTTT.

In this sample, this clonotype turned up many times. The rearrangement joins TRBV14 to TRBJ1-6; D is undetermined. The CDR3 consists of 14 residues. Between the trimmed V and J ends, which lost 0 bases and 7 bases, there was a span of 7 bases. From germline, CDR1 is SGHDN and CDR2 FVKESK. This chain's CDR3 is CASSQESGNSPLHF. CDR3 DNA sequence: TGTGCCAGCAGCCAAGAGTCCGGGAATTCACCCCTCCACTTT. The variable domain in full, with the rest retrieved from reference TRBV14 and TRBJ1-6, is EAGVTQFPSHSVIEKGQTVTLRCDPISGHDNLYWYRRVMGKEIKFLLHFVKESKQDESGMPNNRFLAERTGGTYSTLKVQPAELEDSGVYFCASSQESGNSPLHFGNGTRLTVT.

This clonotype was counted ten times or more. This chain uses TRBV20-1 with TRBJ2-4, with 9 bases lining up with TRBD1. CDR3 size: 14 residues. The germline V gene encodes CDR1 DFQATT and CDR2 SNEGSKA (reference sequence). Germline trimming cut 3 bases from V and 9 bases from J; bases unmatched to any gene: 9. The CDR3 sequence is CSASPGQGRSIQYF. The CDR3 DNA reads as TGCAGTGCTAGCCCGGGACAGGGACGAAGCATTCAGTACTTC.

The sample holds many counts of this clonotype. The V gene is TRBV2, the J gene TRBJ2-7; D possibly corresponds to TRBD2 (6 bases). The CDR3 is made up of 15 amino acids. Trimming took 6 bases from V and 3 from J, leaving 18 bases between them. Per germline, CDR1 SNHLY and CDR2 FYNNEI. The CDR3 DNA is TGTGCCAGCAGATCGCCCGGGGGAAGGGGCTACGAGCAGTACGTC. Its translation is CASRSPGGRGYEQYV.

CDR3 protein: CASSSGEPSGNTIYF. CDR3 coding DNA: TGTGCCAGCAGTTCGGGGGAGCCCTCGGGAAACACCATATATTTT. The J gene is TRBJ1-3, the V gene TRBV28; TRBD1 is a possible D gene (5 bases). Germline loops: CDR1 MDHEN, CDR2 SYDVKM. The CDR3 loop spans 15 amino acids. Trimming left V 4 bases short and J 4 bases short, with 14 bases between.

This clonotype was seen ten or more times. This chain connects TRBV29-1 to TRBJ2-5, with 12 positions matching TRBD2. In germline, CDR1 is SQVTM, CDR2 ANQGSEA. The ends lost 3 bases at V and 5 bases at J; junction bases unmatched: 4. The CDR3 length is 14 residues. In DNA form, the CDR3 reads TGCAGCGTTGACTGGCTAGCGGGGGGGGAGACCCAGTACTTC. Residues: CSVDWLAGGETQYF.

This clonotype was counted at least ten times. The chain uses TRBV29-1 and TRBJ2-7, with 9 bases fitting TRBD1. J gave up 2 bases and V 4 bases, and 6 bases lay outside the gene matches. CDR1 is SQVTM, CDR2 ANQGSEA, per germline. This CDR3 region has 14 residues. The CDR3 protein is CSVATGTGPYEQYF. CDR3 DNA: TGCAGCGTTGCGACCGGGACAGGGCCCTACGAGCAGTACTTC.

This clonotype was found many times. The CDR3 spells CASSLSDRSVQYV. As DNA, the CDR3 is TGTGCCAGCAGCTTAAGTGACAGGTCGGTGCAGTACGTC. V usage is TRBV7-9 and J usage is TRBJ2-7; possibly TRBD1 for D (6 bases). V was clipped by 2 bases and J by 9 bases, with 14 bases between them. Looked up from germline, CDR1 is SEHNR and CDR2 is FQNEAQ (reference sequence). This CDR3 comprises 13 residues.

Ten or more counts support this clonotype. The gene calls are TRBV2 and TRBJ1-1; 7 bases are shared with TRBD1. There are 14 residues in the CDR3. Germline V gene sequence: CDR1 SNHLY, CDR2 FYNNEI. The junction had 6 bases not matched to a gene; V was cut back by 7 bases and J by 1 base. CDR3 sequence reads: CASTSDRTNTEAFF. The CDR3 DNA sequence: TGTGCCAGCACCTCGGACAGGACGAACACTGAAGCTTTCTTT.

This clonotype was detected ten times or more. The chain has TRBV28 and TRBJ2-1, with D possibly matching TRBD2 (6 bases). CDR3 length equals 14 residues. In germline, CDR1 is MDHEN, CDR2 SYDVKM. V dropped 4 bases and J dropped 7 bases, with 14 bases sitting between them. This CDR3 reads CASSSGGTKNEQFF. The CDR3 DNA reads as TGTGCCAGCAGTTCCGGCGGGACCAAGAATGAGCAGTTCTTC.

The chain has TRBV4-1 and TRBJ2-1; D gene unclear. This CDR3 region has 14 residues. Germline V lookup: CDR1 MGHRA, CDR2 YSYEKL. Trimming removed 3 bases at V and 7 bases at J, with 13 bases between. The CDR3 loop is CASSHSGRANEQFF. The CDR3, as DNA: TGCGCCAGCAGCCATTCTGGAAGGGCGAATGAGCAGTTCTTC.

This clonotype came up many times. The CDR3 nucleotides read TGTGCCAGCACGGGACTCGAGCAGTACGTC. Its translation: CASTGLEQYV. This chain connects TRBV2 to TRBJ2-7; TRBD2 is a possible D gene (6 bases). CDR3 length: 10 amino acids. Per the germline V gene, CDR1 is SNHLY and CDR2 is FYNNEI. The V end lost 7 bases, the J end lost 6 bases, and 7 bases lay between the germline ends.